This T cell receptor beta chain comes out of a study of blood T cell repertoires in COVID-19. On the study more broadly: PBMCs, B-cell-depleted T cells, or T cells were the source of the cDNA or gDNA that made up the material.

This clone turned up a few times. V dropped 5 bases and J dropped 1 base, with 14 bases sitting between them. CDR1 is MGHDK and CDR2 is SYGVNS in the germline V gene. This CDR3 is 15 amino acids long. Clones were sequenced by immunoSEQ multiplex PCR, and TCRdb holds only the in-frame ones, with some missing. Here the sample spans 210,000 or so clones, over 80% being singletons. The receptor was derived from a woman aged 30 to 39 with COVID-19, enrolled during active disease. The source material was peripheral blood. V and J are TRBV25-1 and TRBJ1-1, with D unresolved. This CDR3 reads CASSPPPPQNTEAFF. Written as DNA, the CDR3 is TGTGCCAGCAGTCCACCCCCCCCACAGAACACTGAAGCTTTCTTT.